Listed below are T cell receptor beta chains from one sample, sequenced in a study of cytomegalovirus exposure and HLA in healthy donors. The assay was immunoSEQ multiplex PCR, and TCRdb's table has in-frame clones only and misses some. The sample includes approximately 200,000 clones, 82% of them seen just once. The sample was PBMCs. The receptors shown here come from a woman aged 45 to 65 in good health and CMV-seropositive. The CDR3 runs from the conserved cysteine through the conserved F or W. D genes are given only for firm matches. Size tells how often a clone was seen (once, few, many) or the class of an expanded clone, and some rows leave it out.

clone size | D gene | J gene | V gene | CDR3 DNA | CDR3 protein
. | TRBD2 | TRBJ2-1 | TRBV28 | TGTGCCAGCAGTTTATTCCCGGGGGGGGGAGGAAATGAGCAGTTCTTC | CASSLFPGGGGNEQFF
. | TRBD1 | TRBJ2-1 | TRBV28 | TGTGCCAGCAGCTCCCCCCGGGACAGGGTCTATAATAGTGAGCAGTTCTTC | CASSSPRDRVYNSEQFF
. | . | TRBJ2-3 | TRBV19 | TGTGCCAGTAGTATAGTCCCGACTAGTAGAGATACGCAGTATTTT | CASSIVPTSRDTQYF
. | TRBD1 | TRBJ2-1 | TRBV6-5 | TGTGCCAGCAGTTATGGACAGGTCTACAATGAGCAGTTCTTC | CASSYGQVYNEQFF
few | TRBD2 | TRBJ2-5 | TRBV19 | TGTGCCAGTAGTATTCCGGGACTAGGAGCGCAAGAGACCCAGTACTTC | CASSIPGLGAQETQYF
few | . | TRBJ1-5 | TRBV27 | TGTGCCAGCAGTCCAGGGGATAGGGAGCCCCAGCATTTT | CASSPGDREPQHF
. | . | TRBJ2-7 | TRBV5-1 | TGCGCCAGCGCACAGGGTCCCGGCTACGAGCAGTACTTC | CASAQGPGYEQYF
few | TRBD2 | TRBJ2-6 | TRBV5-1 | TGCGCCAGCACCGTGGGGGGGGCTGGGGCCAACGTCCTGACTTTC | CASTVGGAGANVLTF
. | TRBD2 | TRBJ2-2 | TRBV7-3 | TGTGCCAGCAGCTTAGTACTAGCGGGAGTAGGCGGGGAGCTGTTTTTT | CASSLVLAGVGGELFF
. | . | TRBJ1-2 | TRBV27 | TGTGCCAGCAGTTATGGGAGTCTAGGCTATGGCTACACCTTC | CASSYGSLGYGYTF
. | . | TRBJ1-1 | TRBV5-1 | TGCGCCAGCAGCTCACAGGGAAGGGTCACTGAAGCTTTCTTT | CASSSQGRVTEAFF
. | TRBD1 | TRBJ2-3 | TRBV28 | TGTGCCAGCAGTTCCGGGACAGGGGTCGGTACTAGCACAGATACGCAGTATTTT | CASSSGTGVGTSTDTQYF
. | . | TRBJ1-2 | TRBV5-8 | TGTGCCAGCAGCTTGGCGAACTATGGCTACACCTTC | CASSLANYGYTF
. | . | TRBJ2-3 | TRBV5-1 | TGCGCCAGCAGCTTGAAGGTAGCCACAGATACGCAGTATTTT | CASSLKVATDTQYF
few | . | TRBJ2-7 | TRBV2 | TGTGCCAGCAGTGAAGGCACAGGGAAACGCTACGAGCAGTACTTC | CASSEGTGKRYEQYF
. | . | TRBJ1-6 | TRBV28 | TGTGCCAGCAGTTTACCGGAGACCGACTATTCACCCCTCCACTTT | CASSLPETDYSPLHF
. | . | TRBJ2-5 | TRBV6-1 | TGTGCCAGCAGTGAAGCGCATGCGGGCGCCGGAAAGACCCAGTACTTC | CASSEAHAGAGKTQYF
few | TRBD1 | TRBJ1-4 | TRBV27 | TGTGCCAGCAGTCCTTCTGACAGGGTGGGTGAAAAACTGTTTTTT | CASSPSDRVGEKLFF
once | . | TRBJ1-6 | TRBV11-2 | TGTGCCAGCAGCCCTTCGCGGGGCAGGAATTCACCCCTCCACTTT | CASSPSRGRNSPLHF
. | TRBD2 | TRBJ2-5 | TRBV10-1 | TGCGCCAGCAGTGAGTCAGCCGGGAGGGGAGAGACCCAGTACTTC | CASSESAGRGETQYF
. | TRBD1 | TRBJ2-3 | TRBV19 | TGTGCCAGTAGTCCGCCCACGACAGGGATTGTCGAGCCAGATACGCAGTATTTT | CASSPPTTGIVEPDTQYF
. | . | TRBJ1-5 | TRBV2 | TGTGCCAGCTGCCAGGCCGATAGCAATCAGCCCCAGCATTTT | CASCQADSNQPQHF
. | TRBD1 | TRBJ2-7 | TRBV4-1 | TGCGCCAGCAGCCAAGAACCTACGCCGGGACAGAACTACGAGCAGTACTTC | CASSQEPTPGQNYEQYF
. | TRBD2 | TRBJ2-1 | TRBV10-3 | TGTGCCATCAGGGAGACTAGCGGGGTGGTTGAGCAGTTCTTC | CAIRETSGVVEQFF
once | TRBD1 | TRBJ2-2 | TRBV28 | TGTGCCAGCAGCTCTCAGGGGGCTTGGGCCACCGGGGAGCTGTTTTTT | CASSSQGAWATGELFF
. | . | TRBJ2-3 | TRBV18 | TGTGCCAGCTCACCCAGCGGCACAGATACGCAGTATTTT | CASSPSGTDTQYF
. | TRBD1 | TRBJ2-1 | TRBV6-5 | TGTGCCAGCAGAGCCGGGACAGGGGGCTATGAGCAGTTCTTC | CASRAGTGGYEQFF
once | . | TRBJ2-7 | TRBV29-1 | TGCAGCGTTGATTTGTCAGGGTCAGGCTACGAGCAGTACTTC | CSVDLSGSGYEQYF
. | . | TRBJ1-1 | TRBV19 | TGTGCCAGTAGTACACAGATGAACACTGAAGCTTTCTTT | CASSTQMNTEAFF
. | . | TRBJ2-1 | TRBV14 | TGTGCCAGCAGCCTACACAGCAATGAGCAGTTCTTC | CASSLHSNEQFF
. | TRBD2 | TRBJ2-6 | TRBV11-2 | TGTGCCAGCAGCTGGACTAGCTCTGGGGCCAACGTCCTGACTTTC | CASSWTSSGANVLTF
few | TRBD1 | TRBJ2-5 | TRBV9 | TGTGCCAGCAGCGTAGAGGACAGGGAGGAGGAGACCCAGTACTTC | CASSVEDREEETQYF
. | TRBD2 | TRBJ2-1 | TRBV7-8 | TGTGCCAGCAGCTTACGGCGGGAGCTGGTTGATGAGCAGTTCTTC | CASSLRRELVDEQFF
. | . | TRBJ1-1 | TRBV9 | TGTGCCAGCAGCGTAGACCTGACTAAAGAAGCTTTCTTT | CASSVDLTKEAFF
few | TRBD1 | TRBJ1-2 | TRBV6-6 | TGTGCCAGCAGTTACAGACCTCAGGGGGTTTATGGCTACACCTTC | CASSYRPQGVYGYTF
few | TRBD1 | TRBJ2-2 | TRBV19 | TGTGCCAGTAGTATGAGGTGGGGACAGGGGCGCACCGGGGAGCTGTTTTTT | CASSMRWGQGRTGELFF
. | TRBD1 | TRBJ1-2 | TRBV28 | TGTGCCAGCAGTCAAGACGACAGGGTCGGGGGCTACACCTTC | CASSQDDRVGGYTF
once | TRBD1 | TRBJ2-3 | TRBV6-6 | TGTGCCAGCAGGTTGGGACAGAACACAGATACGCAGTATTTT | CASRLGQNTDTQYF
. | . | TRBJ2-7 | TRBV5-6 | TGTGCCAGCAGCCCTCTCTTGACAGGCCCCTACGAGCAGTACTTC | CASSPLLTGPYEQYF
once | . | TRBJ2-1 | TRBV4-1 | TGCGCCAGCAGCCAAGAAATGGGGGCGTACAATGAGCAGTTCTTC | CASSQEMGAYNEQFF
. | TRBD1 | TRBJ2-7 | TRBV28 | TGTGCCAGCAGACCTCAGGGGGTTAGAAACTACGAGCAGTACTTC | CASRPQGVRNYEQYF
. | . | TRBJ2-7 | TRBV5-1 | TGCGCCAGCAGCTTGGCAGGGACAATCTCCTACGAGCAGTACTTC | CASSLAGTISYEQYF
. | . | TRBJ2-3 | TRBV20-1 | TGCAGTGCCGCGTACACAGATACGCAGTATTTT | CSAAYTDTQYF
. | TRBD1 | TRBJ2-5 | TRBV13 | TGTGCCAGCAGCTTAGGCGCCGGGACAGGGAGTGAGACCCAGTACTTC | CASSLGAGTGSETQYF
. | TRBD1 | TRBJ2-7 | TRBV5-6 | TGTGCCAGCAGCGGAGGGACAGGGACTCCCTACGAGCAGTACTTC | CASSGGTGTPYEQYF
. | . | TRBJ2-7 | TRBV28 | TGTGCCAGCAGTCCCCTTCGGGGGGCCTCCGAGCAGTACTTC | CASSPLRGASEQYF
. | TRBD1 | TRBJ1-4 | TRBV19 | TGTGCCAGTTTCCCTACAGGGGACGGTGAAAAACTGTTTTTT | CASFPTGDGEKLFF
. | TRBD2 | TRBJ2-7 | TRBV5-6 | TGTGCCAGCAGCTTGCGTACTAGCGGGAGGTCATACGAGCAGTACTTC | CASSLRTSGRSYEQYF
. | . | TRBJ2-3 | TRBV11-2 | TGTGCCAGCAGCTTAGTAACAGATACGCAGTATTTT | CASSLVTDTQYF
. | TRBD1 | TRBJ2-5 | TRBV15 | TGTGCCACCAGCAGGGGACAGGGGGCCTACCAAGAGACCCAGTACTTC | CATSRGQGAYQETQYF
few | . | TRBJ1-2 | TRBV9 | TGTGCCAGCAGCTCCCAAGCGGGGCCTGGCTACACCTTC | CASSSQAGPGYTF
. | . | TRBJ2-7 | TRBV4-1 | TGCGCCAGCAGCCAAGGTCCCCAGGGGAAGGCCTACGAGCAGTACTTC | CASSQGPQGKAYEQYF
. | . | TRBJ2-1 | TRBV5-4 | TGTGCCAGCAGCTTGGGACTAGGCAATGAGCAGTTCTTC | CASSLGLGNEQFF